The 11 T cell receptor beta chains listed next were all sequenced from one sample in a study of blood T cell repertoires in COVID-19. Using immunoSEQ multiplex PCR, the repertoire was profiled, and TCRdb retains in-frame clones only, with some absent. The sample has a few hundred thousand clones, roughly 83% seen once; the top ten hold 1.6%. Sequencing input: peripheral blood. These TCRs come from a woman between 45 and 65 years old with acute or convalescent COVID-19.

This chain connects TRBV7-9 to TRBJ2-7; TRBD1 matches at 9 bases. Looked up from germline, CDR1 is SEHNR and CDR2 is FQNEAQ (reference sequence). The CDR3 extends over 14 amino acids. The V and J ends lost 5 bases and 2 bases, in that order; junction bases with no gene match: 4. CDR3 residues: CASSPRDRAYEQYF. The CDR3, as DNA: TGTGCCAGCAGCCCCCGGGACAGGGCCTACGAGCAGTACTTC.

V usage is TRBV28 and J usage is TRBJ1-3; D is uncertain. V shed 6 bases and J shed 2 bases, with 14 bases lying between them. Germline V gene sequence: CDR1 MDHEN, CDR2 SYDVKM. The CDR3 extends over 15 amino acids. The CDR3 loop is CASSPIDRTGNTIYF. In DNA, the CDR3 is TGTGCCAGCAGCCCAATCGATAGAACTGGAAACACCATATATTTT.

The V and J genes are TRBV6-5 and TRBJ2-1; 7 bases line up with TRBD2. With 6 bases clipped from V and 7 bases from J, the junction kept 6 bases outside the gene matches. The germline gives CDR1 MNHEY, CDR2 SVGAGI. The CDR3 covers 13 residues. CDR3 nucleotides: TGTGCCAGCAGCCTAGCGGTAGAGAATGAGCAGTTCTTC. Translated: CASSLAVENEQFF.

The gene calls are TRBV29-1 and TRBJ1-6; the D is unclear. The V end was cut by 6 bases, the J end by 6 bases, with 12 bases between. The CDR3 extends over 13 amino acids. Germline loops: CDR1 SQVTM, CDR2 ANQGSEA. CDR3 residues: CSVRLGSNSPLHF. CDR3 DNA sequence: TGCAGCGTACGCCTAGGCTCTAATTCACCCCTCCACTTT.

The chain links TRBV7-3 to TRBJ2-1; TRBD2 matches at 7 bases. Germline CDR1 and CDR2: SGHTA and FQGTGA. This CDR3 spans 16 amino acids. V lost 7 bases and J lost 0; bases outside the gene matches: 9. The CDR3 loop reads CASTQTGGSSYNEQFF. The CDR3 DNA reads TGTGCCAGCACCCAAACGGGGGGTAGCTCCTACAATGAGCAGTTCTTC.

This clone appeared a single time. This chain connects TRBV29-1 to TRBJ1-2; D gene unclear. This CDR3 has 14 residues. Trimming took off 1 base at V and 4 bases at J, with 13 bases between the two ends. Germline CDR1 SQVTM, CDR2 ANQGSEA. CDR3 DNA: TGCAGCGTTGAAGCTGACATCCGGGGCTATGGCTACACCTTC. Protein product: CSVEADIRGYGYTF. Filled out from reference TRBV29-1 and TRBJ1-2, the complete variable domain reads SAVISQKPSRDICQRGTSLTIQCQVDSQVTMMFWYRQQPGQSLTLIATANQGSEATYESGFVIDKFPISRPNLTFSTLTVSNMSPEDSSIYLCSVEADIRGYGYTFGSGTRLTVV.

This clone was counted a few times. The chain carries TRBV6-5 and TRBJ2-7; 7 nucleotides match TRBD1. Germline CDR1 reads MNHEY; CDR2 reads SVGAGI. This CDR3 spans 12 amino acids. V lost 5 bases, J lost 6 bases, and 4 bases stayed unmatched. The DNA for the CDR3 is TGTGCCAGCAGTCCGCAGGGGGTCGAGCAGTACTTC. Protein sequence: CASSPQGVEQYF.

The chain recombines TRBV11-2 with TRBJ2-1; 13 bases are a match to TRBD2. The CDR3 runs to 19 residues. V dropped 5 bases and J dropped 2; count of bases not matched to a gene: 12. Germline V gives CDR1 SGHAT, CDR2 FQNNGV. CDR3 sequence: CASSLRTGTSGTAYNEQFF. DNA of the CDR3: TGTGCCAGCAGCCTAAGGACCGGGACTAGCGGGACGGCCTACAATGAGCAGTTCTTC.

V gene TRBV28 combines with J gene TRBJ1-2; possibly TRBD1 for D (5 bases). The V end lost 7 bases, the J end lost 5 bases, and 14 bases lay between the germline ends. CDR1 MDHEN and CDR2 SYDVKM come from the germline V gene. The CDR3 extends over 13 amino acids. CDR3 sequence (DNA): TGTGCCAGCACAGGGACTACTTTTTATGGCTACACCTTC. Encoded protein: CASTGTTFYGYTF.

This CDR3 reads CAISDPTGASYNEQFF. CDR3 nucleotide sequence: TGTGCCATCAGTGACCCGACAGGGGCCTCCTACAATGAGCAGTTCTTC. The genes are TRBV10-3 and TRBJ2-1, with 8 bases identical to TRBD1. The CDR3 has 16 residues. Germline V gene lookup returns CDR1 ENHRY and CDR2 SYGVKD. V shed 3 bases and J 0 bases; nucleotides not matched to a gene: 4.

This chain uses TRBV9 with TRBJ2-5; D possibly corresponds to TRBD2 (6 bases). Germline V gene lookup returns CDR1 SGDLS and CDR2 YYNGEE. The length of the CDR3 is 16 residues. Between the trimmed V and J ends, which lost 0 bases and 4 bases, there was a span of 16 bases. The CDR3 is CASSVGRRAQGETQYF. Written as DNA, the CDR3 is TGTGCCAGCAGCGTAGGTCGGAGGGCCCAGGGAGAGACCCAGTACTTC.